This T cell receptor (beta chain) was observed in a study of control samples from healthy donors and cancer patients. Germline V gene sequence: CDR1 SGHVS, CDR2 FQNEAQ. The CDR3 is 15 residues long. The V end lost 2 bases, the J end lost 9 bases, and 14 bases lay between the germline ends. Assay used: immunoSEQ multiplex PCR; TCRdb lists only in-frame clones, some missing. This sample has tens of thousands of clones; roughly 84% occur once, and the top ten carry over 3.5%. This sequence was found in a woman aged 50 to 60 in good health. Sequencing used blood. The chain employs TRBV7-8 and TRBJ1-6; D may be TRBD1 (5 bases). The CDR3 sequence is CASSLSLAGGSPLHF. The CDR3 nucleotides read TGTGCCAGCAGCTTAAGCCTCGCCGGGGGTTCACCCCTCCACTTT. The entire variable domain, with the rest obtained from reference TRBV7-8 and TRBJ1-6, is as follows: GAGVSQSPRYKVAKRGQDVALRCDPISGHVSLFWYQQALGQGPEFLTYFQNEAQLDKSGLPSDRFFAERPEGSVSTLKIQRTQQEDSAVYLCASSLSLAGGSPLHFGNGTRLTVT.